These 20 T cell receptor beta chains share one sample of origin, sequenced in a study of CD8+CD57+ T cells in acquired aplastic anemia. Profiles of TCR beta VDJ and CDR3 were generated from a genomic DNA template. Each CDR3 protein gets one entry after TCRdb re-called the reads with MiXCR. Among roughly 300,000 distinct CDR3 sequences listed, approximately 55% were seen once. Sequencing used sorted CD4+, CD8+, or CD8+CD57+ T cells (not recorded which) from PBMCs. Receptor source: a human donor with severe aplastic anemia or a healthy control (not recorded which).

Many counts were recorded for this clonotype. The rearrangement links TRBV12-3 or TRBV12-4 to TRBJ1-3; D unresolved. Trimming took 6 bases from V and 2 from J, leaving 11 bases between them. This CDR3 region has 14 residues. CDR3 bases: TGTGCCAGCAGGCGCTACGGGCCTGGAAACACCATATATTTT. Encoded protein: CASRRYGPGNTIYF.

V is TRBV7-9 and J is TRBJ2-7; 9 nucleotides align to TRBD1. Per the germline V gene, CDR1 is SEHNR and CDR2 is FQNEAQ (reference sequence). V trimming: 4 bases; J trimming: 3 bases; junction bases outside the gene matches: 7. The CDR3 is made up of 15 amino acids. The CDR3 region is CASSSRTGVLYEQYF. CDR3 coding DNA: TGTGCCAGCAGCTCCCGGACAGGGGTCCTCTACGAGCAGTACTTC.

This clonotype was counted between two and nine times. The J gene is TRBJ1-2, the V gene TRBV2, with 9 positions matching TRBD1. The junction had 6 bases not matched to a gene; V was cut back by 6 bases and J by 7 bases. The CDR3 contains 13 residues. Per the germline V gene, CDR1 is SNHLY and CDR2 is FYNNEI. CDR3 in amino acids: CASSGDRVSGYTF. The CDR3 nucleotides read TGTGCCAGCAGCGGGGACAGGGTATCTGGCTACACCTTC.

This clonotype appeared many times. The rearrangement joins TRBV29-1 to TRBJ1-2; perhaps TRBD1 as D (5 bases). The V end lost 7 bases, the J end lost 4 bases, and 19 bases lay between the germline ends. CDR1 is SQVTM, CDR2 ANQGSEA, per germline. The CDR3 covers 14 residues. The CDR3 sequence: CSANLGSGTYGYTF. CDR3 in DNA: TGCAGCGCAAATCTAGGTTCGGGGACCTATGGCTACACCTTC.

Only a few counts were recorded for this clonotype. The CDR3 reads CASSSQGSSYNEQFF. Written as DNA, the CDR3 is TGTGCCAGCAGTTCACAGGGGAGCTCCTACAATGAGCAGTTCTTC. This chain links TRBV7-9 with TRBJ2-1; 7 bases agree with TRBD1. This CDR3 spans 15 amino acids. V lost 6 bases to trimming and J lost 0 bases; unmatched junction nucleotides: 5. CDR1 and CDR2 (germline): SEHNR, FQNEAQ (reference sequence).

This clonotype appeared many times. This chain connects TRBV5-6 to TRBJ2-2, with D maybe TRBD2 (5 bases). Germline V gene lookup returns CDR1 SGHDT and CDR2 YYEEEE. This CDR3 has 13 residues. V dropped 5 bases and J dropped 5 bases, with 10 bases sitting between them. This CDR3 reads CASRGRRTGELFF. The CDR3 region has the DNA TGTGCCAGCAGAGGACGGAGGACCGGGGAGCTGTTTTTT.

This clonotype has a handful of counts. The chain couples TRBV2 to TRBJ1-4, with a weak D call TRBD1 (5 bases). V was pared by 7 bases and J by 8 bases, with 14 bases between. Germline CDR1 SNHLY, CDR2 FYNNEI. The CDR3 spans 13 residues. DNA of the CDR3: TGTGCCAGCACGAGAGGGGCGGTCGAAAAACTGTTTTTT. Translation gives CASTRGAVEKLFF.

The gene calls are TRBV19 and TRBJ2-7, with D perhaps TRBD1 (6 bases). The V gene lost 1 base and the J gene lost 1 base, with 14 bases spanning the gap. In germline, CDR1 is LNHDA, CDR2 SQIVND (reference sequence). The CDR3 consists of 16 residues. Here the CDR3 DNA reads TGTGCCAGTAGTATAGGCACACAGGGTTCTTCCTACGAGCAGTACTTC. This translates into CASSIGTQGSSYEQYF.

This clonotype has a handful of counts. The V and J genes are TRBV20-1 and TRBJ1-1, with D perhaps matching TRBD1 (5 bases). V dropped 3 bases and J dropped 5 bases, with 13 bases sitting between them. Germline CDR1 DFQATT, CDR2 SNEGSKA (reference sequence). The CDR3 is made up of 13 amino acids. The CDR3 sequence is CSARGGGDTEAFF. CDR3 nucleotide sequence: TGCAGTGCTAGGGGCGGGGGAGATACTGAAGCTTTCTTT.

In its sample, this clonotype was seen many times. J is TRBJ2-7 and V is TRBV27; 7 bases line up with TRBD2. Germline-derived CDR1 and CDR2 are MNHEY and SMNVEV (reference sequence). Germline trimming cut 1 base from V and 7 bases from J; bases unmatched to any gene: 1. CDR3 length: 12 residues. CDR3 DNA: TGTGCCAGCAGTTTATGGGGGGGGGAGCAGTACTTC. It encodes CASSLWGGEQYF.

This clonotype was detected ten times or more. The CDR3 sequence is CASSSGTLNYGYTF. DNA of the CDR3: TGTGCCAGCAGTTCCGGGACGCTTAACTATGGCTACACCTTC. The chain has TRBV6-5 and TRBJ1-2; the D gene is possibly TRBD1 (5 bases). The CDR3 runs 14 residues. Germline values: CDR1 MNHEY, CDR2 SVGAGI. The V end lost 4 bases, the J end lost 1 base, and 10 bases lay between the germline ends.

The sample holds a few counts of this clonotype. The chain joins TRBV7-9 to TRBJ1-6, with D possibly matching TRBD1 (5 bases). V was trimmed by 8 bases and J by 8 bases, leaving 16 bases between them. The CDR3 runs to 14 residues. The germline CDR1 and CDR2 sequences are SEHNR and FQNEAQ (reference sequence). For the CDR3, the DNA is TGTGCCAGCCGGGGTGGGACCGGTGATTCACCCCTCCACTTT. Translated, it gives CASRGGTGDSPLHF.

The CDR3 DNA reads as TGTGCCAGCAGTTCCCCGACTAGCGGGGGCCAAGAGACCCAGTACTTC. Translated, it gives CASSSPTSGGQETQYF. The V gene is TRBV6-5, the J gene TRBJ2-5, with 12 bases identical to TRBD2. This CDR3 is built from 16 residues. J lost 1 base, V lost 4 bases, and 4 bases had no gene match. Germline loops: CDR1 MNHEY, CDR2 SVGAGI.

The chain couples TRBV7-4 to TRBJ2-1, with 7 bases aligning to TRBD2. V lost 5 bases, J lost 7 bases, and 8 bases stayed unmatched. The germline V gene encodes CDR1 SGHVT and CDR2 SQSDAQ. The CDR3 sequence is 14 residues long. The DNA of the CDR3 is TGTGCCAGCAGCCCCTACGGGGGGTCTAATGAGCAGTTCTTC. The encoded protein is CASSPYGGSNEQFF.

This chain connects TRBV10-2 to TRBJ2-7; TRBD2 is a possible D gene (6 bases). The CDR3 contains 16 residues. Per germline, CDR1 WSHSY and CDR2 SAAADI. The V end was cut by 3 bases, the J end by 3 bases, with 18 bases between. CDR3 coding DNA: TGCGCCAGCAGTGATCCTGGATCGACTAGGGGCTACGAGCAGTACTTC. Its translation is CASSDPGSTRGYEQYF.

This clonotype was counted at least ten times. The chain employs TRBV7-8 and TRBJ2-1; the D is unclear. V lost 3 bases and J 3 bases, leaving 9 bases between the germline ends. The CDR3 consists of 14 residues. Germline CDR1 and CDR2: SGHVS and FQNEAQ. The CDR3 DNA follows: TGTGCCAGCAGCTTCCCGGGCGTCTACAATGAGCAGTTCTTC. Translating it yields CASSFPGVYNEQFF.

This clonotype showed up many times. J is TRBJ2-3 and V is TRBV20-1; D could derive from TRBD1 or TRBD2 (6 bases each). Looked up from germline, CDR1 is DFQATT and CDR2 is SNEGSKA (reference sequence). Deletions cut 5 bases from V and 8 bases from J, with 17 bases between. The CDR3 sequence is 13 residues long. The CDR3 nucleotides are TGCAGTGCTTCCCAGGAGGGGGTGGGTACGCAGTATTTT. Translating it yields CSASQEGVGTQYF.

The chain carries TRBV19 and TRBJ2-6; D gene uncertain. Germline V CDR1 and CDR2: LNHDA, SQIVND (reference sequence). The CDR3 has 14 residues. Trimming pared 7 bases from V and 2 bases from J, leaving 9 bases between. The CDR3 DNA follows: TGTGCCAGTACCCCCGGACCTGGGGCCAACGTCCTGACTTTC. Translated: CASTPGPGANVLTF.

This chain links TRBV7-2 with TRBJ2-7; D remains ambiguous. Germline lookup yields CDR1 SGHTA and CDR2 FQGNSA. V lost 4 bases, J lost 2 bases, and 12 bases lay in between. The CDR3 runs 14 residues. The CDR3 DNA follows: TGTGCCAGCAGCTCGGTAGGACGGGCCTACGAGCAGTACTTC. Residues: CASSSVGRAYEQYF.

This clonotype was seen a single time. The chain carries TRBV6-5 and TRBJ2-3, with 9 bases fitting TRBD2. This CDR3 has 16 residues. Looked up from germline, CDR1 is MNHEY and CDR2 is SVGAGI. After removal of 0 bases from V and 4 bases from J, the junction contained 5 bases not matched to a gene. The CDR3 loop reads CASSYSASGNADTQYF. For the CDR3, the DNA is TGTGCCAGCAGTTACTCGGCTAGCGGGAACGCAGATACGCAGTATTTT.